This TCR beta chain derives from a study of blood T cell repertoires in COVID-19. About the research overall: Sites across the United States, Italy and Spain contributed samples from acute and convalescent COVID-19. Sample material is recorded as cDNA or gDNA derived from T cells, B-cell-depleted T cells, or PBMCs.

CDR3 length equals 15 residues. Germline CDR1 MNHEY, CDR2 SVGAGI. V was clipped by 0 bases and J by 6 bases, with 14 bases between them. Authors' processing steps: Reference gene primer amplification in the assay estimated nucleated cell counts. Assay: immunoSEQ multiplex PCR; the TCRdb copy retains only in-frame clones and omits some. V, J and clone size are those of that table, while D and trimming were read from the DNA. Of some 150,000 clones listed, approximately 80% are singletons. The chain couples TRBV6-5 to TRBJ1-2; TRBD1 might be the D (6 bases). Sequences were obtained from peripheral blood. The clonotype originates from a human donor with acute or convalescent COVID-19. The donor label of this sample is uncertain. The CDR3 reads CASSYSRAGENGYTF. The CDR3 coding sequence is TGTGCCAGCAGTTACTCTCGGGCAGGGGAGAATGGCTACACCTTC.